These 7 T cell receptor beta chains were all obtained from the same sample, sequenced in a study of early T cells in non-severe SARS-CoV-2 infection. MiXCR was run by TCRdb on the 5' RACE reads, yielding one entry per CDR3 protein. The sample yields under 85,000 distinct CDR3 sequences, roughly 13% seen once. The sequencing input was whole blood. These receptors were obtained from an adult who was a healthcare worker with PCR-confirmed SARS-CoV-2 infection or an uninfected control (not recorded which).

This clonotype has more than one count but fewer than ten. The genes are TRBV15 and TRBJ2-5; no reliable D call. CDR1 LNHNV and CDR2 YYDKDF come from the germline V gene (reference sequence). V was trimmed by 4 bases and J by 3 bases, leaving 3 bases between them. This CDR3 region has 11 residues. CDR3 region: CATSKKETQYF. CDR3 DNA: TGTGCCACCAGCAAAAAAGAGACCCAGTACTTC.

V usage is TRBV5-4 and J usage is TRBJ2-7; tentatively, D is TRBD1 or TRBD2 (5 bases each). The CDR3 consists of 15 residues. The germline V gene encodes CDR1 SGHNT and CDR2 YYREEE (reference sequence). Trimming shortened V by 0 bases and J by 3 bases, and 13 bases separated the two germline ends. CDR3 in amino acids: CASSLAGAVGYEQYF. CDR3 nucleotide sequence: TGTGCCAGCAGCTTGGCCGGGGCGGTGGGCTACGAGCAGTACTTC.

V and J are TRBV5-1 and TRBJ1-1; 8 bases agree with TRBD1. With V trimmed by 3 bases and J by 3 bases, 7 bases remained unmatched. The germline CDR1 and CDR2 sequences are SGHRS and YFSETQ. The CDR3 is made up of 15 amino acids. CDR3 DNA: TGCGCCAGCAGCTCGTGGACAGGGAGGGACACTGAAGCTTTCTTT. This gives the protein CASSSWTGRDTEAFF.

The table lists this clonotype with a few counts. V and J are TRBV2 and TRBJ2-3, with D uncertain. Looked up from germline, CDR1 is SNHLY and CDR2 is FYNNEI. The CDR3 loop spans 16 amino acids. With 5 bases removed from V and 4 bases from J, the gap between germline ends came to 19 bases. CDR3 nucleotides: TGTGCCAGCAGTACCGACACCCTCAGTCTTTCAGATACGCAGTATTTT. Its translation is CASSTDTLSLSDTQYF.

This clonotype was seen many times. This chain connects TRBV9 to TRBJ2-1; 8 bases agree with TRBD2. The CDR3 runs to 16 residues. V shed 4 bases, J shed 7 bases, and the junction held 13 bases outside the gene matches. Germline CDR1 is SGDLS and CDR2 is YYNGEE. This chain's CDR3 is CASSIIPGTRSNEQFF. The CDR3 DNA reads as TGTGCCAGCAGCATCATACCCGGGACTAGGTCGAATGAGCAGTTCTTC.

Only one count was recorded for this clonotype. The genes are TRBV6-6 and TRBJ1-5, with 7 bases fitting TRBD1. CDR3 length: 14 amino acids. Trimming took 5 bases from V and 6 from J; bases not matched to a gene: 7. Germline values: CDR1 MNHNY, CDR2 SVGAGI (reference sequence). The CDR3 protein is CASSAQGNSQPQHF. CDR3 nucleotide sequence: TGTGCCAGCAGTGCACAGGGGAATTCTCAGCCCCAGCATTTT.

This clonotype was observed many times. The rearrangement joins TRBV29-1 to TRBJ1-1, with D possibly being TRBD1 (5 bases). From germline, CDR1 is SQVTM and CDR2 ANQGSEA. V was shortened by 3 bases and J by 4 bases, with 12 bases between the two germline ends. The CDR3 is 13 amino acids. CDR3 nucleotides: TGCAGCGTTGAGGGCAGGGCGTCCACTGAAGCTTTCTTT. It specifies CSVEGRASTEAFF.